This record covers a single TCR beta chain. Its antigen is not yet known. No clone much larger than this one lies a single base away; base qualities are absent. Measured from the cysteine to the phenylalanine, the CDR3 is 15 residues long. Only the CDR3 DNA stays, 45 bases, in frame from base 1. Per the germline V gene, LGHNA is the CDR1 and YSLEER is the CDR2. Trimmed from V: 1 base; trimmed from J: 7 bases; junction bases lacking a gene match: 4. The data belong to a study of OX40 agonist ivuxolimab in advanced cancers. In the study overall: The costimulatory receptor OX40 (CD134) was targeted by ivuxolimab, a fully human IgG2 agonistic monoclonal antibody. The paper describes the monotherapy dose-escalation part (N of about 52 patients) of the phase I trial of ivuxolimab. A male proportion of roughly 80% and a mean age of 60 years, ranging from roughly 23 to 85, were recorded for the dose-escalation cohort. Three dose-escalation patients achieved partial responses, one with hepatocellular carcinoma and two with cutaneous melanoma. Peripheral TCRbeta sequencing was intended to test whether TCR sequence diversity was altered and clonal T-cell expansion was caused by ivuxolimab. Of the approximately 50 dose-escalation patients, hepatocellular carcinoma was present in around 19, melanoma in around 15, renal cell carcinoma in 9 and head and neck cancer in 9. Intravenous ivuxolimab was administered to patients every 2 weeks at six dose levels: 0.01, 0.1, 0.3, 1.5, 3 and 10 mg/kg. Prior anti-PD-1, anti-PD-L1 or anti-CTLA-4 therapy was permitted, and checkpoint inhibitors had been received by about two fifths of dose-escalation patients.

Genomic DNA was extracted from sorted cells for sequencing of the TCRbeta CDR3 region. The immunoSEQ Assay was used for sequencing of TCRbeta CDR3 regions. TCRdb provides this immuneACCESS table in a form limited to in-frame rearrangements. Some clones are lacking; in checked studies, under half of them reflect an unresolved V gene, and why the rest are absent is not known. This sample is represented by approximately 68,000 clones; around 87% of them were singletons. Of the sample, about 4% falls within the top ten clones. Findings and caveats that apply to the study as a whole: In the 0.1-3.0 mg/kg groups, partial responders were among the patients with the lowest normalized peripheral clonal expansion, particularly in CD8+ T cells. Low levels of normalized T-cell clonal expansion were also seen in some nonresponding patients. At doses from 0.1 to 3.0 mg/kg, clonal expansion was seen in both CD4+ and CD8+ blood T cells between baseline and week 6. The antigen specificity of the peripheral T cells that underwent clonal expansion was not determined. After ivuxolimab, more expanded clones were found on average in CD8+ T cells than in CD4+ T cells.

The trial excluded patients who had a history of autoimmune disease or who were on systemic immunosuppression. In every dose cohort, peripheral blood was drawn for TCR sequencing at baseline, cycle 4 day 1, and cycle 7 day 1. The samples were drawn from a first-in-human, open-label, multicenter phase I dose-escalation trial of ivuxolimab. Adults with locally advanced or metastatic head and neck squamous cell, hepatocellular, melanoma or renal cell carcinoma were enrolled in the trial. CD4+ and CD8+ T cells were sorted separately from peripheral blood before TCR sequencing. The specimen comprised CD4+ or CD8+ T cells sorted from blood, sampled in a trial of the OX40 agonist ivuxolimab. The V and J segments used are TRBV4-3 and TRBJ1-6; a stretch of 7 junction bases matches TRBD1. The clonotype comes from an adult with an advanced solid tumor such as melanoma, head and neck, liver or kidney cancer. The CDR3 reads as follows: CASSQGDSWNSPLHF. The nucleotides are TGCGCCAGCAGCCAAGGGGACAGTTGGAATTCACCCCTCCACTTT.